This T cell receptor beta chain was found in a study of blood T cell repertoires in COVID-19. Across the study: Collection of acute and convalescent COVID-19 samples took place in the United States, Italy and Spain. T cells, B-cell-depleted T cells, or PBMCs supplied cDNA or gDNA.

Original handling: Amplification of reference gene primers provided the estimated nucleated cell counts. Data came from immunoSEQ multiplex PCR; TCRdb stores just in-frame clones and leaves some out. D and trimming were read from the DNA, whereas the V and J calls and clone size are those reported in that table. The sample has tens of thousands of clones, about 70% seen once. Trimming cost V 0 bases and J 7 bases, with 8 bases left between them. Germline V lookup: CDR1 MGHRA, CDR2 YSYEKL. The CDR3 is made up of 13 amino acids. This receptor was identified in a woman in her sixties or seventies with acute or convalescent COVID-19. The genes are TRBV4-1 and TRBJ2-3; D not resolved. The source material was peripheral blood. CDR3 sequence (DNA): TGCGCCAGCAGCCAAGATTCAGGCTATACGCAGTATTTT. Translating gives CASSQDSGYTQYF.